This T cell receptor beta chain was found in a study of molecular identifiers for immune sequencing clone quantification. TCRdb itself ran the PCR reads through MiXCR, one entry per CDR3 protein. The sample has 460,000 or so distinct CDR3 sequences; 20% to 25% are singletons. Sorting isolated naive CD8 T cells as CD8+CD4-CCR7+CD45RA+ events. Germline values: CDR1 SGHRS, CDR2 YFSETQ. With 0 bases clipped from V and 4 bases from J, the junction kept 9 bases outside the gene matches. This CDR3 region has 16 residues. The clonotype originates from a human donor in good health. Some libraries in this study had Jurkat cell RNA spiked in. V is TRBV5-1 and J is TRBJ2-5; 7 nucleotides agree with TRBD2. The source material was naive CD8+ T cells from blood, with Jurkat cell RNA spiked in. Subset denoted: FACS-sorted CD8+CD4-CCR7+CD45RA+ naive T cells. Written as DNA, the CDR3 is TGCGCCAGCAGCTTGGAGGCGGCGGGAGTTAGAGAGACCCAGTACTTC. Protein sequence: CASSLEAAGVRETQYF.